This TCR beta chain was recorded in a study of shared clonotypes between healthy human individuals. Germline CDR1 MDHEN, CDR2 SYDVKM. The V gene end was trimmed by 5 bases and the J gene end by 6 bases; junction bases not matched to a gene: 7. The CDR3 totals 14 residues. Produced via immunoSEQ multiplex PCR; TCRdb's table is partial and in-frame only. This sample has hundreds of thousands of clones; 90% to 96% occur once, and the top ten carry 0.06%. This TCR came from a woman in her 30s in good health. J is TRBJ2-7 and V is TRBV28, with 10 bases identical to TRBD1. Source material: naive CD4+ T cells sorted from blood. Subset given: CD45RA+ positively selected. CDR3 nucleotides: TGTGCCAGCAGTCTATCCGGGACAGGGGCCGAGCAGTACTTC. Amino acid sequence: CASSLSGTGAEQYF.